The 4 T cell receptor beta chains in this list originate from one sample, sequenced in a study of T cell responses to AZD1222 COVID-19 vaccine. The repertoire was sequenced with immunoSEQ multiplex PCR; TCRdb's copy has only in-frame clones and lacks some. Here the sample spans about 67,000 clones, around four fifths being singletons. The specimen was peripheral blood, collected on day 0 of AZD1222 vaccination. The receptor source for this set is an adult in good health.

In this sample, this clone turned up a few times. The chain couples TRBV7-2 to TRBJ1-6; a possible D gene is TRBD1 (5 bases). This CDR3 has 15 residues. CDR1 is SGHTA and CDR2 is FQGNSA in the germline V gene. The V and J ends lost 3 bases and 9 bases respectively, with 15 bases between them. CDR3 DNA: TGTGCCAGCAGCTTGGCGGGACGTTTGGGTTCACCCCTCCACTTT. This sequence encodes CASSLAGRLGSPLHF.

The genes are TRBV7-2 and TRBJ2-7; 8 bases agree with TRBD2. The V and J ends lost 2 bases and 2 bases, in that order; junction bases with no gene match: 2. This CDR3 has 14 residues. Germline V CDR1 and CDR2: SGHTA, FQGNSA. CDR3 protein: CASSLLAGPYEQYF. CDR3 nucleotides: TGTGCCAGCAGCTTACTAGCGGGTCCCTACGAGCAGTACTTC.

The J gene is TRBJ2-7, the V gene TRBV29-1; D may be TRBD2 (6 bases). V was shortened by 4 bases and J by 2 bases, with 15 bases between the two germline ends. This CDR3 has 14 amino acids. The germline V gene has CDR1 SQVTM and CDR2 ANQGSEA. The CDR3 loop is CSVGRGTQPYEQYF. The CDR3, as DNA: TGCAGCGTTGGGAGGGGAACACAGCCCTACGAGCAGTACTTC.

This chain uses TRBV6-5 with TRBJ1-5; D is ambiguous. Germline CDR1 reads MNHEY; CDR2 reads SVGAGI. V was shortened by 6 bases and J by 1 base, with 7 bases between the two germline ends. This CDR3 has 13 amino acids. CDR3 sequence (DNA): TGTGCCAGCAGCAGAGAGAGCAATCAGCCCCAGCATTTT. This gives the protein CASSRESNQPQHF.